This TCR beta chain was captured by sequencing in a study of identical twins (dated by TCRdb to about 2016). Background for the entire study: To test whether fetal clonotypes persist, this study deep-sequenced TCR alpha and beta repertoires from monozygotic twins, from unrelated adults of various ages, and from cord blood. Replicate twin experiments were performed at different times using different library preparation protocols to rule out contamination. Findings and caveats that apply to the study as a whole: Invariant T cells such as MAIT and iNKT could partly confound zero-insertion analyses, although diverse VJ usage argued against such confounding for most clonotypes. Abundant cord blood beta clonotypes carried fewer insertions; young adult naive repertoires showed a weaker similar trend, while memory repertoires showed none. Out-of-frame TCR alpha sequences shared between twins showed an excess of low generation-probability sequences compared with coincidental sharing between unrelated individuals. Because the same donors could not be followed over many years, the conclusions depended on cross-sectional statistical analysis. In monozygotic twins, recombination models systematically underestimated out-of-frame TCR alpha sharing, but the models matched the sharing seen between unrelated individuals. The excess sharing between twins in beta out-of-frame sequences was weaker because fewer shared sequences reduced the signal-to-noise ratio.

The library was obtained by 5' RACE. The sequencing machine was an Illumina HiSeq 2000. A universal primer binding site was introduced by template switching, and a unique molecular identifier was present in the final cDNA, enabling accurate counting of TCR cDNA molecules. Specific primers in the conserved constant-segment region were used to synthesize first-strand cDNA for the TCR alpha and beta chains. To control for contamination, every cDNA library carried two barcodes: a SMART-Mk sample barcode plus Illumina barcodes. TruSeq adapter sequences and Illumina sample barcodes were added in two successive PCR steps. Sequencing of the TCR alpha and beta cDNA libraries was done on the Illumina HiSeq platform using custom primers. For the original study's pipeline: MiGEC was used to process raw reads and extract unique molecular identifiers, and MiXCR was used to find CDR3 positions. For each individual, recombination models were inferred using an EM algorithm with the repgenHMM and IGoR tools. Shared clonotypes were analyzed with the tcR package in R, and sharing was normalized by the product of cloneset sizes. To study raw recombination free of thymic and clonal selection effects, out-of-frame nonproductive sequences were analyzed. TCRdb trimmed the raw reads at Q25, called clones with MiXCR and kept productive beta chains. A single entry per CDR3 protein holds the most common genes and DNA from its merged rows. V and J calls and clone size were set by TCRdb, not the authors. The sample table contains about 890,000 distinct CDR3 sequences; only one count was recorded for 12% of them. Of the sample, roughly 1.5% is held by the ten largest clones.

Details on this clonotype: Its antigen is still unknown. No much larger clonotype is one base removed from it; base qualities were not supplied.

Only healthy Caucasian donors were included. The twin cohort consisted of three pairs of female monozygotic twins, all aged roughly 18 to 29 years. Peripheral blood mononuclear cells were the source from which RNA for the TCR libraries was isolated. These data were also filed under a second study, of yellow fever vaccine responses in identical twins. As that second study puts it: According to the authors, in identical twins the way T cells responded to vaccination appeared partly convergent and partly personalized. In the study, vaccine-responding T cell clones were precisely tracked in identical twins.

The clonotype was recovered from a woman aged 18-29 years in good health. Sequencing was performed on PBMCs.

CDR3 reads: CASRSVGAGDIQYF. The DNA sequence follows: TGTGCCAGCAGATCTGTGGGGGCGGGAGACATTCAGTACTTC. The chain links TRBV12-3 or TRBV12-4 with TRBJ2-4; tentative D gene TRBD2, with 7 bases matching. Trimming costs V 6 bases and J 8 bases, and their ends lie 17 bases apart. The CDR3 starts with the cysteine, ends with the phenylalanine, and has 14 residues. CDR3 DNA is the only sequence kept; it has 42 bases, read in frame from the first base.